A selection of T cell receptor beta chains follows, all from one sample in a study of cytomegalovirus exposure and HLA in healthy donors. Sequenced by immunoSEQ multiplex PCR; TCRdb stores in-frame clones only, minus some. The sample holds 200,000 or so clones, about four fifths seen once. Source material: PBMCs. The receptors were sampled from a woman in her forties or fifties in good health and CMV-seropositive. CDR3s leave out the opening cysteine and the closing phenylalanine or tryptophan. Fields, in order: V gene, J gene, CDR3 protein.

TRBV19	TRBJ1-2	ASRAGTGLGYGYT
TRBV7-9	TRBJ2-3	ASSLAGLAGSRDTQY
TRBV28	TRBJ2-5	ASSPPGGETQY
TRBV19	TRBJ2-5	ASRPGLAGEETQY
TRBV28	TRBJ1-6	ASIPQGASGNSPLH
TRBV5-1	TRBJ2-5	ASSFPILAGGLIETQY
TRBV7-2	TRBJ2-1	ASSFAGGPTNEQF
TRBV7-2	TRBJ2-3	ASSLVFTDTQY
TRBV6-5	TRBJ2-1	ASIGGAALNEQF
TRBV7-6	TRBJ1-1	ASSQRQAGGTEAF
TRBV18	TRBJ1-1	ASSPGQIPNTEAF
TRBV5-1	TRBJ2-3	ASSLAFGGTDTQY
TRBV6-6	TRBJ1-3	ASSYSGTGERTIY
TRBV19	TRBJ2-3	ASSLSTCGTQY
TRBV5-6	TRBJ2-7	ASETGGYEQY
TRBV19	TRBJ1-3	ASSRQVYSGNTIY
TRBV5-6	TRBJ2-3	ASSEAGTDTQY
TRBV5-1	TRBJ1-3	ASSLGAREGNTIY
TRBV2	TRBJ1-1	ATAGGTEAF
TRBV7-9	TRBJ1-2	ASSSSGGAGNYGYT
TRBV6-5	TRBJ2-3	ASSYLGAVLDTQY
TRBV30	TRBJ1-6	AWSGKRESPLH
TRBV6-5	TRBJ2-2	ASVRPGQGLRELF
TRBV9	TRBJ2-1	ASSALTGTSGGPYNEQF
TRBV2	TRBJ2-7	ASRNQPAYEQY
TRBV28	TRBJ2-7	ASSLIQGAAYEQY
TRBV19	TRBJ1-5	ASSSGQGGYQPQH
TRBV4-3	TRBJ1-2	ASSQGGQGARYGYT
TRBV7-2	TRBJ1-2	ASIRDRLSHYGYT
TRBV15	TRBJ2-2	ATSRDRGTGELF
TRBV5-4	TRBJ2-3	ASSLVAGGGDTQY
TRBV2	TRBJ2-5	ASSRQGATHETQY
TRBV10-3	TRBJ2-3	AISETGTPSPNTDTQY
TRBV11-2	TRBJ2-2	ASSKGLPTGELF
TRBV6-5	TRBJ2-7	ASSYSRQGAAYEQY
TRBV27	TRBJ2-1	ASSSTESSYNEQF
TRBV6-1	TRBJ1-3	ASSGGDIGRNTIY
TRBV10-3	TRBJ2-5	ATRAGRDQETQY
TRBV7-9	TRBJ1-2	ASSLDRVTNYGYT
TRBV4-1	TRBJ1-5	ASSRTDSINQPQH
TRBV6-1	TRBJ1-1	ASRLGHLGAEAF
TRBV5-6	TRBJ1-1	ASSPFRGGTEAF
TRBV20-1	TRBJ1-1	SAKIPPEAF
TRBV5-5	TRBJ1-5	ASSFTGTGVLNQPQH
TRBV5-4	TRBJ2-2	ASSTGLAGGLGGELF
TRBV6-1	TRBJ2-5	ASSKLTVGKTQY
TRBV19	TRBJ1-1	ASSRGGNTEAF
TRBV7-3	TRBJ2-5	ASSLTPGLAGPKQETQY
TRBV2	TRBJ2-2	ASSEMRGGTGELF
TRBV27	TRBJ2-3	ASRLAGADTQY
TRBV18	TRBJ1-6	ASSPPSGQGNSPLH
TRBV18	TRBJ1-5	ASSSDRDQPQH
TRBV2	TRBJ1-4	ASRAGTGSEKLF
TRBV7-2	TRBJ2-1	ASSLRYGGYNEQF
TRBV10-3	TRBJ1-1	AIKATGTGTEAF
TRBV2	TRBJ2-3	ASSPWEGVFADTQY
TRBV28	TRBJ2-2	ASRQGSVTGELF
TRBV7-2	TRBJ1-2	ASSLAAFYGYT
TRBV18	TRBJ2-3	ASSPGQLSTDTQY